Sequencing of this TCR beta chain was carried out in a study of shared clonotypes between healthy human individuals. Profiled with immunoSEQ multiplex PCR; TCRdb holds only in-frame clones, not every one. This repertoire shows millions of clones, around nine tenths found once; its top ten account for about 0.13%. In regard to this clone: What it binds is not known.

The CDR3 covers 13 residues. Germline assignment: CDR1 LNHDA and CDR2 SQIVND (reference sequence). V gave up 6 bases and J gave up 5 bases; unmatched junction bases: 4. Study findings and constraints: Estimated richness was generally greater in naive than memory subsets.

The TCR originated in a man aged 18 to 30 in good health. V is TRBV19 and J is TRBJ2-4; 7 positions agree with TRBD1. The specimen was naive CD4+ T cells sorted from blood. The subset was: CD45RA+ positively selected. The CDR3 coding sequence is TGTGCCAGTAGCCTGGGACAGCAAAACATTCAGTACTTC. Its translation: CASSLGQQNIQYF.